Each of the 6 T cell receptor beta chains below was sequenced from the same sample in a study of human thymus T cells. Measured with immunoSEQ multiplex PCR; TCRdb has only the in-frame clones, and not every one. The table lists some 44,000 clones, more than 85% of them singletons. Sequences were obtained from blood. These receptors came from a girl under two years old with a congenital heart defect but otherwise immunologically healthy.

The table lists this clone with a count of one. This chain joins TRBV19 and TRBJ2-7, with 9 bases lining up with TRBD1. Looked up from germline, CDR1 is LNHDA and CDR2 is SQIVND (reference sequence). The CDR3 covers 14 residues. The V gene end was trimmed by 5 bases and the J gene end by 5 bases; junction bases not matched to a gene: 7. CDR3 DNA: TGTGCCAGTAGTCCGGGACAGGGCCATCACGAGCAGTACTTC. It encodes CASSPGQGHHEQYF.

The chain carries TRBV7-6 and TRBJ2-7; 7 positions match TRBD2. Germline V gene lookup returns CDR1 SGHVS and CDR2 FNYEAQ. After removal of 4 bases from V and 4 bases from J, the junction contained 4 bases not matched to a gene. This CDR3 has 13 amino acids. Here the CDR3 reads CASSSGLEYEQYF. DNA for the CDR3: TGTGCCAGCAGCTCCGGACTAGAGTACGAGCAGTACTTC.

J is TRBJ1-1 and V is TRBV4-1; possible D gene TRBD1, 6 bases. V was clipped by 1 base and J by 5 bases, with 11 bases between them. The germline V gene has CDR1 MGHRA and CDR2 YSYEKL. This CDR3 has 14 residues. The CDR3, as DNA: TGCGCCAGCAGCCAAGTACAGGGAATGACTGAAGCTTTCTTT. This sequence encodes CASSQVQGMTEAFF.

Here the CDR3 reads CASSFSVLGKETQYF. The CDR3 DNA reads TGTGCCAGCAGTTTTTCGGTTTTGGGGAAAGAGACCCAGTACTTC. This chain connects TRBV27 to TRBJ2-5; D ambiguous. The V gene's germline CDR1 is MNHEY and CDR2 SMNVEV (reference sequence). This CDR3 spans 15 amino acids. Trimming cost V 3 bases and J 3 bases, with 14 bases left between them.

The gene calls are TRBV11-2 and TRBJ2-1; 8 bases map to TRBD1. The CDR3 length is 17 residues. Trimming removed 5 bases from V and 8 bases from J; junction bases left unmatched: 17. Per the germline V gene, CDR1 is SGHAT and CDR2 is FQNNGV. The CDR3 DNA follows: TGTGCCAGCAGCCAGGGGGCGGTCTGGCAACAGGGCGATGAGCAGTTCTTC. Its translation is CASSQGAVWQQGDEQFF.

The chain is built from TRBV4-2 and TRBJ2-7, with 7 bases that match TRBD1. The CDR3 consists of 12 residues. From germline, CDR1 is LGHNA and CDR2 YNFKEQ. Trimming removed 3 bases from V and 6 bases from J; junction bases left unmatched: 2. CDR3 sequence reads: CASSQNRGEQYF. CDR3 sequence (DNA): TGTGCCAGCAGCCAGAACAGGGGCGAGCAGTACTTC.